This TCR beta chain was sequenced in a study of blood T cells in healthy people across ages. Comment on this clonotype: As yet, its antigen is unknown.

Overall study findings and caveats: Both naive CD4+ cell counts and diversity were greater in long-lived donors than in aged donors. Those diversity estimates obtained from one million T cells were thought to be underestimates.

Combining a sample-barcoded 5' primer with a J-beta primer mix, a second PCR ran for 7 to 11 cycles. Individual samples furnished no less than 3 million CDR3-containing paired-end reads apiece. TCRdb fed the 5' RACE reads into MiXCR, producing one record per CDR3 protein. This sample has 850,000 to 1,000,000 distinct CDR3 sequences, with approximately 49% found just once. Trimming left V 0 bases short and J 3 bases short, with 8 bases between. This CDR3 region has 14 residues. Germline CDR1 and CDR2: LGHNA and YSLEER. This TCR was sampled from a man aged 30-40 years in good health. The V call is TRBV4-3, the J call TRBJ1-1; no firm D call. Sequencing was done on a sample of blood. DNA of the CDR3: TGCGCCAGCAGCCAAGAAACAGTTGACACTGAAGCTTTCTTT. Its translation: CASSQETVDTEAFF.